A selection of T cell receptor beta chains follows, all from one sample in a study of blood T cells in healthy people across ages. One entry per CDR3 protein, called by TCRdb with MiXCR from the 5' RACE reads. The sample comprises around 870,000 distinct CDR3 sequences, under 30% of which are singletons, and approximately 15% rests with the top ten. Source material: blood. The receptors originated from a woman older than 75 in good health. Each CDR3 is given with its conserved first and last residue. D genes are given only for firm matches. Only part of the rows carry a size: once, few, many, or a class if the clone is expanded.

>many|TRBV7-2|TRBJ2-1|TRBD2
CASSLGAGGRNEQFF
TGTGCCAGCAGCTTAGGAGCGGGGGGCAGGAATGAGCAGTTCTTC
>.|TRBV25-1|TRBJ2-5|.
CAGSESLAVESYEQYF
.
>many|TRBV6-5|TRBJ2-7|TRBD1
CASSLQGASDEQYF
TGTGCCAGCAGCCTACAGGGGGCTTCGGACGAGCAGTACTTC
>.|TRBV6-2/TRBV6-3|TRBJ1-1|TRBD1
CASNLRGAGNTEAFF
TGTGCCAGCAACCTCAGGGGGGCGGGAAACACTGAAGCTTTCTTT
>few|TRBV7-7|TRBJ2-3|.
CASSPRNTSTPDTQYF
TGTGCTAGCAGCCCAAGAAATACTAGCACTCCCGATACGCAGTATTTT
>many|TRBV20-1|TRBJ2-7|.
CSARRTELYEQYF
TGCAGTGCAAGGCGGACAGAGCTCTACGAGCAGTACTTC
>many|TRBV12-3/TRBV12-4|TRBJ2-5|.
CASSLVASPETQYF
TGTGCCAGCAGTTTAGTAGCTTCCCCAGAGACCCAGTACTTC
>.|TRBV2|TRBJ1-2|.
CAGSESPNYGYTF
TGTGCCGGCAGTGAGAGTCCCAACTATGGCTACACCTTC
>many|TRBV5-1|TRBJ2-5|.
CASRRTTVIQETQYF
TGCGCCAGCAGACGCACGACAGTCATACAAGAGACCCAGTACTTC
>few|TRBV21-1|TRBJ1-1|.
CASSKEERTNSISEAFF
TGTGCCAGCAGCAAAGAGGAGAGGACGAACTCTATCAGTGAAGCTTTCTTT
>few|TRBV7-9|TRBJ2-2|.
CASSQKYFANTGELFF
TGTGCCAGCAGCCAAAAATACTTCGCGAACACCGGGGAGCTGTTTTTT
>many|TRBV5-1|TRBJ2-7|.
CASSLGGTIWGFYEQYF
TGCGCCAGCAGCTTGGGAGGGACCATCTGGGGCTTCTACGAGCAGTACTTC
>few|TRBV21-1|TRBJ2-5|.
CASSFLGDGPPWAHETQYF
TGTGCCAGCAGCTTTTTAGGGGACGGACCACCCTGGGCCCACGAGACCCAGTACTTC
>once|TRBV18|TRBJ1-3|TRBD1
CASSPTGTGAGNTIYF
TGTGCCAGCTCACCAACCGGGACAGGGGCTGGAAACACCATATATTTT
>many|TRBV6-2/TRBV6-3|TRBJ2-5|TRBD1
CASRPPPGQSETQYF
TGTGCCAGCAGGCCACCACCGGGACAGTCAGAGACCCAGTACTTC
>.|TRBV20-1|TRBJ1-5|TRBD1
CSARTGGHRIRNQPQHF
TGCAGTGCTAGGACAGGGGGACATCGCATACGCAATCAGCCCCAGCATTTT
>.|TRBV4-3|TRBJ1-2|.
CASSQDYRPGYTF
TGCGCCAGCAGCCAAGATTACAGGCCTGGCTACACCTTC
>.|TRBV7-7|TRBJ2-1|TRBD2
CASSLGISGSYNEQFF
TGTGCTAGCAGCTTAGGAATCAGCGGGAGCTACAATGAGCAGTTCTTC
>many|TRBV12-3/TRBV12-4|TRBJ2-3|.
CASSQQVTSTDTQYF
TGTGCCAGCAGTCAGCAGGTGACTAGCACAGATACGCAGTATTTT
>few|TRBV2|TRBJ2-7|.
CASSVTGTYEQYF
TGTGCCAGCAGTGTTACAGGAACCTACGAGCAGTACTTC
>.|TRBV6-1|TRBJ2-7|.
CASRGTGIAQSGEQYF
TGTGCCAGCAGGGGTACAGGGATAGCCCAATCGGGAGAGCAGTACTTC
>.|TRBV20-1|TRBJ1-6|.
CSARSQRSSPLHF
TGCAGTGCTAGGTCACAGCGAAGTTCACCCCTCCACTTT
>few|TRBV6-5|TRBJ1-1|.
CASFLSTEAFF
TGTGCCAGTTTTCTGAGCACTGAAGCTTTCTTT
>.|TRBV9|TRBJ1-2|TRBD1
CASSVGGQAVHYGYTF
TGTGCCAGCAGCGTAGGGGGACAGGCTGTTCACTATGGCTACACCTTC
>.|TRBV4-3|TRBJ2-7|TRBD2
CAGSQDHSGGSSSYNEQYF
TGCGCCGGCAGCCAAGATCATAGCGGGGGGTCAAGCTCCTACAATGAGCAGTACTTC
>few|TRBV3-1|TRBJ2-3|.
CASSQVKDTQYF
TGTGCCAGCAGCCAAGTAAAAGATACGCAGTATTTT
>few|TRBV20-1|TRBJ1-5|.
CSARGGQSNQPQHF
TGCAGTGCTAGGGGTGGACAGAGCAATCAGCCCCAGCATTTT
>few|TRBV6-6|TRBJ1-2|.
CAGSYLENYGYTF
TGTGCCGGCAGTTACTTGGAGAACTATGGCTACACCTTC
>.|TRBV7-2|TRBJ1-1|.
CASSLASVQNTEAFF
TGTGCCAGCAGCTTAGCATCGGTCCAGAACACTGAAGCTTTCTTT
>.|TRBV5-1|TRBJ2-5|TRBD2
CASSQWGGLNNEQYF
TGCGCCAGCAGCCAGTGGGGGGGTTTGAACAATGAGCAGTACTTC
>.|TRBV20-1|TRBJ2-2|TRBD1
CSARGSGTGGTGELFF
TGCAGTGCCCGAGGATCCGGGACAGGGGGCACCGGGGAGCTGTTTTTT
>many|TRBV5-1|TRBJ2-5|.
CASSLAELQETQYF
TGCGCCAGCAGCTTGGCCGAACTTCAAGAGACCCAGTACTTC
>few|TRBV9|TRBJ2-1|.
CASSVGTWTPCNEQFF
TGTGCCAGCAGCGTGGGTACTTGGACGCCCTGCAATGAGCAGTTCTTC
>many|TRBV6-2/TRBV6-3|TRBJ1-2|.
CASSTGFGYTF
TGTGCCAGCAGTACAGGGTTTGGCTACACCTTC
>many|TRBV20-1|TRBJ2-5|.
CSARVSGRRETQYF
TGCAGTGCTAGGGTTTCGGGAAGGAGGGAGACCCAGTACTTC
>.|TRBV11-2|TRBJ2-1|TRBD1
CASSYTAGQGGVQFF
TGTGCCAGCAGCTACACGGCGGGACAGGGTGGTGTGCAGTTCTTC
>many|TRBV6-2/TRBV6-3|TRBJ2-3|.
CASSYQLAKDTQYF
TGTGCCAGCAGTTACCAACTAGCTAAGGATACGCAGTATTTT
>once|TRBV15|TRBJ2-2|.
CATSRSQTITGELFF
TGTGCCACCAGCAGATCACAAACTATCACCGGGGAGCTGTTTTTT
>many|TRBV20-1|TRBJ1-5|TRBD1
CSARGASTGANQPQHF
TGCAGTGCTAGAGGGGCCTCTACAGGGGCCAATCAGCCCCAGCATTTT
>many|TRBV20-1|TRBJ1-6|.
CSARDSRNNSPLHF
TGCAGTGCTAGAGATAGTAGGAATAATTCACCCCTCCACTTT
>many|TRBV20-1|TRBJ1-4|.
CSAGGYSNEKLFF
TGCAGTGCCGGGGGGTACAGTAATGAAAAACTGTTTTTT
>many|TRBV5-1|TRBJ2-6|.
CASGISGANVLTF
TGCGCCAGCGGAATCTCTGGGGCCAACGTCCTGACTTTC
>.|TRBV9|TRBJ2-3|.
CACSVEGRGRTDTQYF
.
>many|TRBV6-2/TRBV6-3|TRBJ2-1|.
CASNKGTTDYNEQFF
TGTGCCAGCAATAAAGGGACAACCGATTACAATGAGCAGTTCTTC
>.|TRBV7-2|TRBJ1-2|.
CASNLAGRGTNYGYTF
TGTGCCAGCAACTTAGCGGGGCGCGGTACTAACTATGGCTACACCTTC
>few|TRBV2|TRBJ2-1|.
CASSENVSEFF
TGTGCCAGCAGTGAAAATGTGTCCGAGTTCTTC
>.|TRBV6-1|TRBJ1-4|TRBD1
CASSRRDRGPAGRVEKLFF
TGTGCCAGCAGTCGCCGGGACAGGGGGCCCGCGGGGCGAGTCGAAAAACTGTTTTTT
>many|TRBV6-2/TRBV6-3|TRBJ2-7|.
CASSYAVQSYEQYF
TGTGCCAGCAGTTACGCGGTACAGTCCTACGAGCAGTACTTC
>.|TRBV2|TRBJ2-4|TRBD2
CASSVLAGRLAKNIQYF
TGTGCCAGCAGTGTTCTAGCGGGTCGCTTAGCCAAAAACATTCAGTACTTC
>.|TRBV6-2/TRBV6-3|TRBJ1-1|.
CASSYSIFQGNDMNTEAFF
TGTGCCAGCAGTTACTCGATATTCCAAGGGAATGACATGAACACTGAAGCTTTCTTT
>few|TRBV20-1|TRBJ2-3|TRBD2
CSARDPGGGVKSTDTQYF
TGCAGTGCTAGAGATCCGGGCGGGGGGGTAAAAAGCACAGATACGCAGTATTTT
>many|TRBV7-2|TRBJ2-6|.
CASSRQAYSGANVLTF
TGTGCCAGCAGCCGACAGGCCTACTCTGGGGCCAACGTCCTGACTTTC
>few|TRBV4-3|TRBJ1-4|.
CASSQTSGRGEKLFF
TGCGCCAGCAGCCAAACCTCAGGGCGCGGGGAAAAACTGTTTTTT
>few|TRBV3-1|TRBJ1-1|.
CASSQDRGRLNTEAFF
TGTGCCAGCAGCCAAGATCGTGGAAGGTTGAACACTGAAGCTTTCTTT
>few|TRBV11-3|TRBJ2-2|.
CASSLGGINTGELFF
TGTGCCAGCAGCTTGGGGGGCATTAACACCGGGGAGCTGTTTTTT